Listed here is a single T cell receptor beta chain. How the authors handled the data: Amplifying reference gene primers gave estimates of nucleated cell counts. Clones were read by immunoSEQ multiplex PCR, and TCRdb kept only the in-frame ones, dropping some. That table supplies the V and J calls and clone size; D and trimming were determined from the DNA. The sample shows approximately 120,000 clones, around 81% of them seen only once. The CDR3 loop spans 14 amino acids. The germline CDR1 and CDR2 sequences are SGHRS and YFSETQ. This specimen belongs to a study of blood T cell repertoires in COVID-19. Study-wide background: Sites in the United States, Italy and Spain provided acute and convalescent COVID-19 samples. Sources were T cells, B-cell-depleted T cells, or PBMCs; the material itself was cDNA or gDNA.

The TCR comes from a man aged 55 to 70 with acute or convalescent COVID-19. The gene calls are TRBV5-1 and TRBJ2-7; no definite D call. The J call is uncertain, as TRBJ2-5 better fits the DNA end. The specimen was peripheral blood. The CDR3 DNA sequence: TGCGCCAGCAGCGCTGCCCAAATCATGGAGACCCAGTACTTC. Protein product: CASSAAQIMETQYF.